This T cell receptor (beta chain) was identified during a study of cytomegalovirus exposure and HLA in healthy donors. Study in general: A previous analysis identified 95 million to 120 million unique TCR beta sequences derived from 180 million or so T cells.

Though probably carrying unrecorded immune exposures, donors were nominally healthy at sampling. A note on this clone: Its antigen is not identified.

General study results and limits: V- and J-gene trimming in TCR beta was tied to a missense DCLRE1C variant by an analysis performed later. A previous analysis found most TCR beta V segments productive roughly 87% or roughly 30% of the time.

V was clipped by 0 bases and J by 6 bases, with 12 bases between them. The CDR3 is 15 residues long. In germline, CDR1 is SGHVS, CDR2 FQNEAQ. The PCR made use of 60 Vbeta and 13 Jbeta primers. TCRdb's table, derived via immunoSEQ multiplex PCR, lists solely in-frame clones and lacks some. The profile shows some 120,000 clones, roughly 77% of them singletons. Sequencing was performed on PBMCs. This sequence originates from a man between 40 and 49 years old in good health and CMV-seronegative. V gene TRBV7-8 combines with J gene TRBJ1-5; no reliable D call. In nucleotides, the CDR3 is TGTGCCAGCAGCTTAGCGGCGTCAGGAGGTCAGCCCCAGCATTTT. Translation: CASSLAASGGQPQHF.